This record concerns one T cell receptor (beta chain) sequence. This clone was counted only a few times. Its antigen target is currently unknown. Base qualities are not at hand, and no much larger clone is one base apart. Genomic DNA was used for TRB sequencing, which was performed with the immunoSEQ assay at survey resolution or with the hsTCRB kit. For the original study's pipeline: The immunoSEQ software was used for initial read processing, and the LymphoSeq R package was used for repertoire analyses. Clonality was computed as 1 minus normalized Shannon entropy; Gini coefficient was also calculated for each TRB dataset. Phenotypes of unsorted samples were inferred by mapping TRB sequences from sorted subsets of the recipient or donor onto the same recipient's unsorted samples. Drawn from immuneACCESS, this table holds only the in-frame rearrangements with V and J called that TCRdb kept. Clones are partly lost; checked studies trace under half to an unresolved V gene and leave the rest unexplained. D and trimming come from the DNA, and the V and J calls and clone size come from that table. This sample was tabulated with some 31,000 clones, among which there are no singletons. Less than 5% of the sample belongs to the ten largest clones.

Related bone marrow donors provided peripheral blood samples on the day of marrow donation. Mononuclear cells from peripheral blood and bone marrow were separated by Ficoll-Hypaque density centrifugation and then cryopreserved. This sample was taken from a study of T cells after posttransplantation cyclophosphamide (dated by TCRdb to between 2015 and 2016). Background for the entire study: T cell repertoire reconstitution was tracked by TRB sequencing after myeloablative bone marrow transplantation in which posttransplantation cyclophosphamide was used as GVHD prophylaxis. Blood from every one of the 30 to 40 PTCy patients who had 1-year posttransplant specimens underwent TRB sequencing. Antigen receptor sequencing was done on samples from 35 PTCy-treated patients and from under 20 related bone marrow donors of those patients. In 3 patients, up to about 3 additional blood samples taken between 2 and 5.2 years after transplant also underwent TRB sequencing, as did pretransplant blood from 4 patients. Public TRB sequences were searched against a database of over 3,500 sequences associated with responses to pathogens, tumor antigens, self-antigens and alloantigens. TRA and TRB clonality were tightly correlated in roughly ten samples, so subsequent TCR analyses focused on TRB only.

Study-wide findings and limitations: Across fewer than 55 patients, TRB clonality was highly associated with recipient CMV seropositivity and CMV reactivation, and PTCy diversity was similar to diversity in CNI/methotrexate controls. The TRB repertoires of T cells infiltrating skin or GI tract showed only limited overlap with the TRB repertoires of T cells in blood. Donor-recipient similarity was low at 1-2 months but rose over the first year, and later blood repertoires were often dominated by donor CD8+ memory clones.

The CDR3 covers 13 residues, taking in both the cysteine and the phenylalanine. The entry retains the CDR3 DNA only, 39 bases that are in frame from base 1. Via the germline V gene, CDR1 is SNHLY and CDR2 FYNNEI. At the junction V is shortened by 4 bases and J by 4 bases, with 9 bases in between. This clonotype was sampled from a woman aged 30 to 39 in good health and a related stem cell transplant donor. The sample taken for sequencing was PBMCs. This chain is built from TRBV2 and TRBJ2-3, with the D gene uncertain. Read as DNA, the sequence is TGTGCCAGCAGTGCCCTCCTCCCAGATACGCAGTATTTT. It encodes CASSALLPDTQYF.